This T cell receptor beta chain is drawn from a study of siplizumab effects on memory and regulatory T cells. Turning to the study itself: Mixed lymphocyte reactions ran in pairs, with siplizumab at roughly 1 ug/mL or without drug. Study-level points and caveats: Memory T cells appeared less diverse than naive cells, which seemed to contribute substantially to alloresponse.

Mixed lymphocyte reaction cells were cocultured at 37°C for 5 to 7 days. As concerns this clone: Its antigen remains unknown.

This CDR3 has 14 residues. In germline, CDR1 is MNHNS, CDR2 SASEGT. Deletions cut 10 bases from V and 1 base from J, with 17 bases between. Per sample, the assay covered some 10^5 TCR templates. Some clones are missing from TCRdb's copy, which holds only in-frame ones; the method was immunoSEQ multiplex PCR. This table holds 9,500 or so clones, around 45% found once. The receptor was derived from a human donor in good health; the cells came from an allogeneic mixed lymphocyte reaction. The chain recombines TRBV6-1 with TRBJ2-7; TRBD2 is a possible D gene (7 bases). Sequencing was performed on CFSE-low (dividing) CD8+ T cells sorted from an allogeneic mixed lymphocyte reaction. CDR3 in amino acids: CAIKGGVWSYEQYF. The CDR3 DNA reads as TGTGCCATAAAGGGGGGGGTATGGTCCTACGAGCAGTACTTC.